These 27 T cell receptor beta chains were sequenced from one sample in a study of T cells in localized non-small cell lung cancer. The table came from immunoSEQ multiplex PCR; TCRdb's copy has only in-frame clones and leaves some out. The sample shows about 91,000 clones, around 90% of them seen only once. The sample consisted of peripheral blood, taken before any cancer treatment. The receptors were sampled from a man between 40 and 69 years old with stage I squamous cell lung carcinoma.

The chain links TRBV10-1 to TRBJ1-5; 10 bases map to TRBD1. CDR1 is WNHNN and CDR2 is SYGVQD in the germline V gene (reference sequence). The CDR3 contains 16 residues. After removal of 7 bases from V and 0 bases from J, the junction contained 6 bases not matched to a gene. The CDR3 DNA follows: TGCGCCAGCAACGGGACAGGGGTCCCTAGCAATCAGCCCCAGCATTTT. It is translated as CASNGTGVPSNQPQHF.

The chain is built from TRBV4-1 and TRBJ2-7; D is uncertain. With 0 bases removed from V and 0 bases from J, the gap between germline ends came to 9 bases. This CDR3 is built from 15 residues. Germline CDR1 is MGHRA and CDR2 is YSYEKL. For the CDR3, the DNA is TGCGCCAGCAGCCAAGATGCAACAGACTCCTACGAGCAGTACTTC. Its translation: CASSQDATDSYEQYF.

The chain uses TRBV10-2 and TRBJ1-1; tentative D call: TRBD1 (5 bases). The CDR3 is made up of 12 amino acids. Trimming took 7 bases from V and 7 from J, leaving 13 bases between them. Germline V CDR1 and CDR2: WSHSY, SAAADI. CDR3 in DNA: TGCGCCAGCACAGGGACGCCCGGTGAAGCTTTCTTT. It translates to CASTGTPGEAFF.

The chain combines TRBV9 with TRBJ1-4, with D unresolved. Germline CDR1 and CDR2: SGDLS and YYNGEE. This CDR3 region has 16 residues. V dropped 0 bases and J dropped 5 bases, with 14 bases sitting between them. The CDR3: CASSVGFGQANEKLFF. CDR3 nucleotide sequence: TGTGCCAGCAGCGTAGGATTTGGGCAGGCAAATGAAAAACTGTTTTTT.

The chain joins TRBV7-2 to TRBJ2-3; D perhaps matches TRBD1 (5 bases). The CDR3 runs to 15 residues. Trimming removed 5 bases at V and 7 bases at J, with 19 bases between. Germline V lookup: CDR1 SGHTA, CDR2 FQGNSA. For the CDR3, the DNA is TGTGCCAGCAGCCCCGTGTCGGCAGGGTCAAATACGCAGTATTTT. Translated, it gives CASSPVSAGSNTQYF.

The J gene is TRBJ1-4, the V gene TRBV7-7, with D unresolved. Germline V gene lookup returns CDR1 SSHAT and CDR2 FNYEAQ (reference sequence). With 0 bases removed from V and 4 bases from J, the gap between germline ends came to 6 bases. The CDR3 length is 14 residues. The CDR3 protein is CASSLAGSNEKLFF. CDR3 coding DNA: TGTGCCAGCAGCTTAGCAGGGAGTAATGAAAAACTGTTTTTT.

V and J are TRBV5-1 and TRBJ1-1, with D uncertain. CDR3 size: 15 residues. In germline, CDR1 is SGHRS, CDR2 YFSETQ. The V end lost 0 bases, the J end lost 4 bases, and 13 bases lay between the germline ends. CDR3 in DNA: TGCGCCAGCAGCTTGGAAGGCACCTTGAGCACTGAAGCTTTCTTT. Translating it yields CASSLEGTLSTEAFF.

The gene calls are TRBV5-5 and TRBJ2-7; 10 bases agree with TRBD1. The V gene end was trimmed by 0 bases and the J gene end by 5 bases; junction bases not matched to a gene: 5. Germline loops: CDR1 SGHKS, CDR2 YYEKEE (reference sequence). The CDR3 runs 15 residues. The CDR3 region has the DNA TGTGCCAGCAGCTTGGTTGGGACAGGGGTGCACGAGCAGTACTTC. Translated: CASSLVGTGVHEQYF.

V gene TRBV6-5 combines with J gene TRBJ2-7, with 8 bases fitting TRBD1. The V gene's germline CDR1 is MNHEY and CDR2 SVGAGI. The CDR3 sequence is 14 residues long. After removal of 2 bases from V and 1 base from J, the junction contained 1 base not matched to a gene. CDR3 residues: CASSYGQGSYEQYF. The CDR3, as DNA: TGTGCCAGCAGTTACGGACAGGGATCCTACGAGCAGTACTTC.

V usage is TRBV5-1 and J usage is TRBJ2-6; a weak D match, TRBD1 (5 bases). Between the trimmed V and J ends, which lost 4 bases and 0 bases, there was a span of 11 bases. The CDR3 is 16 amino acids. Germline V lookup: CDR1 SGHRS, CDR2 YFSETQ. CDR3 nucleotide sequence: TGCGCCAGCAGCCCAGACAGCCTCTCTGGGGCCAACGTCCTGACTTTC. Protein product: CASSPDSLSGANVLTF.

This clone was counted once. The chain uses TRBV19 and TRBJ2-3; possibly TRBD2 for D (7 bases). Trimming left V 4 bases short and J 4 bases short, with 12 bases between. The germline V gene encodes CDR1 LNHDA and CDR2 SQIVND (reference sequence). There are 14 residues in the CDR3. CDR3 sequence reads: CASSTGGLADTQYF. The CDR3 coding sequence is TGTGCCAGTAGTACCGGGGGGCTGGCAGATACGCAGTATTTT.

The chain recombines TRBV5-1 with TRBJ2-5, with TRBD1 matching over 10 bases. J gave up 4 bases and V 4 bases, and 7 bases lay outside the gene matches. Germline CDR1 is SGHRS and CDR2 is YFSETQ. The CDR3 is made up of 15 amino acids. This CDR3 reads CASSRAGTGVETQYF. CDR3 bases: TGCGCCAGCAGCAGAGCCGGGACAGGGGTAGAGACCCAGTACTTC.

This chain joins TRBV28 and TRBJ2-1; D possibly matches TRBD1 or TRBD2 (5 bases each). The V end lost 3 bases, the J end lost 11 bases, and 8 bases lay between the germline ends. Germline CDR1 MDHEN, CDR2 SYDVKM. The CDR3 totals 11 residues. CDR3 nucleotides: TGTGCCAGCAGTTTTGAGGGGAAGCAGTTCTTC. It codes for CASSFEGKQFF.

DNA for the CDR3: TGCGCCAGCAGTGGGGGTTACAATGAGCAGTTCTTC. Protein product: CASSGGYNEQFF. The chain recombines TRBV5-1 with TRBJ2-1; D possibly uses TRBD1 or TRBD2 (5 bases each). The CDR3 runs 12 residues. CDR1 and CDR2 from the germline V gene are SGHRS and YFSETQ. V lost 5 bases to trimming and J lost 4 bases, with 7 bases between them. The complete variable domain, with remaining parts taken from reference TRBV5-1 and TRBJ2-1, reads KAGVTQTPRYLIKTRGQQVTLSCSPISGHRSVSWYQQTPGQGLQFLFEYFSETQRNKGNFPGRFSGRQFSNSRSEMNVSTLELGDSALYLCASSGGYNEQFFGPGTRLTVL.

The chain links TRBV9 to TRBJ2-7; D may be TRBD1 (5 bases). The CDR3 is made up of 14 amino acids. Germline V lookup: CDR1 SGDLS, CDR2 YYNGEE. Deletions cut 0 bases from V and 3 bases from J, with 10 bases between. CDR3 sequence: CASSVGDSNYEQYF. The CDR3 region has the DNA TGTGCCAGCAGCGTAGGTGACAGCAACTACGAGCAGTACTTC.

The chain has TRBV6-6 and TRBJ2-3; tentatively, D is TRBD1 or TRBD2 (5 bases each). This CDR3 has 12 amino acids. CDR1 is MNHNY and CDR2 is SVGAGI in the germline V gene (reference sequence). Between the trimmed V and J ends, which lost 10 bases and 0 bases, there was a span of 8 bases. The CDR3: CAIRDSTDTQYF. The CDR3 DNA sequence: TGTGCCATTAGGGACAGCACAGATACGCAGTATTTT.

The chain carries TRBV2 and TRBJ1-1; no clear D. Trimming took off 7 bases at V and 1 base at J, with 13 bases between the two ends. CDR1 SNHLY and CDR2 FYNNEI come from the germline V gene. CDR3 length equals 14 residues. The CDR3 here is CASTSDVGNTEAFF. The CDR3 DNA reads TGTGCCAGCACCTCGGACGTCGGGAACACTGAAGCTTTCTTT.

In nucleotides, the CDR3 is TGTGCCAGCAGCTTGTGGGACAGGGGAAACACTGAAGCTTTCTTT. Its translation is CASSLWDRGNTEAFF. The V call is TRBV5-4, the J call TRBJ1-1; 10 bases are a match to TRBD1. The J segment lost 2 bases and the V segment lost 1 base, leaving 2 bases of the junction unmatched. Germline lookup yields CDR1 SGHNT and CDR2 YYREEE (reference sequence). The CDR3 has 15 residues.

The chain couples TRBV9 to TRBJ1-2; 7 bases are a match to TRBD1. The CDR3 is 13 residues long. The germline gives CDR1 SGDLS, CDR2 YYNGEE. V was pared by 4 bases and J by 7 bases, with 7 bases of the junction left unmatched. CDR3 DNA: TGTGCCAGCAGCCCGGAGGGGGCGCGTGGCTACACCTTC. Its protein product is CASSPEGARGYTF.

V is TRBV19 and J is TRBJ1-1; the D gene is possibly TRBD1 (5 bases). V shed 5 bases and J shed 11 bases, with 18 bases lying between them. Germline V CDR1 and CDR2: LNHDA, SQIVND (reference sequence). The CDR3 length is 13 residues. This CDR3 is CASSSRVVGDAFF. The CDR3 region has the DNA TGTGCCAGTAGTTCCAGGGTTGTGGGAGATGCTTTCTTT.

This sequence joins TRBV27 and TRBJ1-4; unclear D gene. Trimming shortened V by 1 base and J by 4 bases, and 10 bases separated the two germline ends. The CDR3 is 15 amino acids. Germline-derived CDR1 and CDR2 are MNHEY and SMNVEV (reference sequence). CDR3 bases: TGTGCCAGCAGTTTATTTCCAAAACTTAATGAAAAACTGTTTTTT. Encoded protein: CASSLFPKLNEKLFF.

The J gene is TRBJ1-1, the V gene TRBV5-1; TRBD1 might be the D (5 bases). Trimming removed 4 bases at V and 1 base at J, with 14 bases between. Per the germline V gene, CDR1 is SGHRS and CDR2 is YFSETQ. The CDR3 is 15 amino acids. The CDR3 is CASSIGPQGNTEAFF. The CDR3, as DNA: TGCGCCAGCAGCATAGGGCCCCAGGGGAACACTGAAGCTTTCTTT.

The chain couples TRBV4-1 to TRBJ1-2, with TRBD1 matching 7 bases. The germline CDR1 and CDR2 sequences are MGHRA and YSYEKL. The CDR3 spans 14 residues. J lost 2 bases, V lost 2 bases, and 2 bases had no gene match. In DNA, the CDR3 is TGCGCCAGCAGCCAAACGACAGGGAACTATGGCTACACCTTC. Amino acids: CASSQTTGNYGYTF.

The chain employs TRBV5-8 and TRBJ1-1, with a possible D match to TRBD1 (5 bases). CDR1 and CDR2 from the germline V gene are SGHTS and YDEGEE. This CDR3 contains 13 residues. With 7 bases removed from V and 5 bases from J, the gap between germline ends came to 15 bases. Here the CDR3 reads CASERGGGTEAFF. In DNA form, the CDR3 reads TGTGCCAGCGAACGGGGTGGGGGAACTGAAGCTTTCTTT. Combining the CDR3 with reference TRBV5-8 and TRBJ1-1 gives the whole variable domain EAGVTQSPTHLIKTRGQQATLRCSPISGHTSVYWYQQALGLGLQFLLWYDEGEERNRGNFPPRFSGRQFPNYSSELNVNALELEDSALYLCASERGGGTEAFFGQGTRLTVV.

This sequence joins TRBV19 and TRBJ1-4; D may be TRBD1 (6 bases). The CDR3 is made up of 14 amino acids. V was pared by 5 bases and J by 2 bases, with 9 bases between. CDR1 is LNHDA and CDR2 is SQIVND in the germline V gene (reference sequence). CDR3 nucleotide sequence: TGTGCCAGTAGTTACAGGGTTACTAATGAAAAACTGTTTTTT. Amino acids: CASSYRVTNEKLFF.

The V and J genes are TRBV4-1 and TRBJ1-3; 7 bases map to TRBD1. Unmatched junction bases numbered 11, after V lost 0 bases and J lost 0 bases. The CDR3 contains 19 residues. Germline-derived CDR1 and CDR2 are MGHRA and YSYEKL. Written as DNA, the CDR3 is TGCGCCAGCAGCCAAGATCGGGTACAGGGGAGGGTCTCTGGAAACACCATATATTTT. It encodes CASSQDRVQGRVSGNTIYF.

This chain links TRBV9 with TRBJ1-2; D call uncertain. V dropped 4 bases and J dropped 7 bases, with 17 bases sitting between them. This CDR3 is built from 14 residues. From germline, CDR1 is SGDLS and CDR2 YYNGEE. The CDR3 protein is CASSLVPQSSGYTF. The CDR3 DNA is TGTGCCAGCAGCCTCGTACCTCAGAGCAGTGGCTACACCTTC.